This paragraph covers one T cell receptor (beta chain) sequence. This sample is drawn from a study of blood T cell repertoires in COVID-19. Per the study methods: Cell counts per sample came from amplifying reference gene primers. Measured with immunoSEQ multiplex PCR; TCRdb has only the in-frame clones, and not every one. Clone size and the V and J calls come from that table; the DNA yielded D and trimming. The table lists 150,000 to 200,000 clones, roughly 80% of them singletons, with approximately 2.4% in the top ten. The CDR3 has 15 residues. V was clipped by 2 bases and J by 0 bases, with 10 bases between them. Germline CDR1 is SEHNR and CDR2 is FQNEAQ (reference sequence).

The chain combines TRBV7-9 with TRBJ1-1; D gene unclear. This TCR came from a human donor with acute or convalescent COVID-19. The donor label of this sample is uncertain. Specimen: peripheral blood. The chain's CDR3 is CASSLLRVMNTEAFF. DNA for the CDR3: TGTGCCAGCAGCTTACTGCGGGTAATGAACACTGAAGCTTTCTTT.